The TCR beta chain under discussion was sequenced for a study of CD8 T cells in Susac syndrome. Study details: Patients with Susac syndrome had blood drawn and were at that point therapy-naive, on corticosteroids, or on intravenous immunoglobulin alone.

This CDR3 region has 8 residues. Looked up from germline, CDR1 is SQVTM and CDR2 is ANQGSEA. CD8+ and CD4+ T cells taken from blood had their TCR beta sequenced. The CD8+ and CD4+ T cells were isolated magnetically using a negative isolation approach, whereas the TEMRA cells were enriched by FACS. Worth noting for this clonotype: A read error may produce the germline difference seen at one junction end.

When the RNA was reverse transcribed, random hexamers were used with an input of roughly 0.5 to 1 ug. TCR beta CDR3 was amplified by immunoSEQ covering 54 Vbeta and 13 Jbeta. TCRdb itself ran the immunoSEQ multiplex PCR reads through MiXCR, one entry per CDR3 protein. The table shows about 140,000 distinct CDR3 sequences, with roughly 94% occurring only once. Input material: CD4+ T cells from PBMCs. The sequence was obtained from a human donor with Susac syndrome. The chain uses TRBV29-1 and TRBJ1-2, with D perhaps TRBD1 (5 bases). CDR3 region: CSVEGPNF. In nucleotides, the CDR3 is TGCAGCGTTGAGGGACCCAACTTC.